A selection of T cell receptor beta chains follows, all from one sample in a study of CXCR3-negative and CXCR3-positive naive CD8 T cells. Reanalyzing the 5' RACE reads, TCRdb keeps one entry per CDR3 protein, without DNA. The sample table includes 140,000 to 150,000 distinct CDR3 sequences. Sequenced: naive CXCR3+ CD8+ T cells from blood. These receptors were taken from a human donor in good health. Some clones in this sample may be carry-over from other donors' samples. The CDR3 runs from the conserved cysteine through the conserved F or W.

CDR3aa: CASSYRGPDTGELFF; v_gene: TRBV6-2/TRBV6-3; j_gene: TRBJ2-2; len: 15
CDR3aa: CASSPNEETQYF; v_gene: TRBV6-2/TRBV6-3; j_gene: TRBJ2-5; len: 12
CDR3aa: CASSDSHNEQFF; v_gene: TRBV6-4; j_gene: TRBJ2-1; len: 12
CDR3aa: CASSLRLRLEAHEQYF; v_gene: TRBV28; j_gene: TRBJ2-7; len: 16
CDR3aa: CSVAGDNTGELFF; v_gene: TRBV29-1; j_gene: TRBJ2-2; len: 13
CDR3aa: CASSFTLGYNYGYTF; v_gene: TRBV28; j_gene: TRBJ1-2; len: 15
CDR3aa: CASIPIGLAGQETQYF; v_gene: TRBV5-5; j_gene: TRBJ2-5; len: 16
CDR3aa: CASTLSGTSENNEQFF; v_gene: TRBV5-1; j_gene: TRBJ2-1; len: 16
CDR3aa: CASSTRQDYEQYF; v_gene: TRBV4-2; j_gene: TRBJ2-7; len: 13
CDR3aa: CASSLTSGTSEYF; v_gene: TRBV27; j_gene: TRBJ2-3; len: 13